This T cell receptor beta chain stems from a study of blood T cells in healthy people across ages. There are 12 residues in the CDR3. Trimming stripped 6 bases from V and 8 bases from J, with 13 bases between. For the second PCR, which ran for about 6 to 11 cycles, a sample-barcoded 5' primer and a J-beta primer mix were used. In TCRdb, the 5' RACE reads were re-called with MiXCR into one record per CDR3 protein. Among around 1.5 million distinct CDR3 sequences listed, roughly 30% were seen once. The chain joins TRBV12-3 or TRBV12-4 to TRBJ1-2, with D maybe TRBD1 (5 bases). The sequence came from a woman aged 25-40 years in good health. The sequencing input was blood. The CDR3 nucleotides read TGTGCCAGCAGCTCTCGGGGGGGAGGCTACACCTTC. It codes for CASSSRGGGYTF.